This TCR beta chain was observed in a study of T cell repertoires in cytomegalovirus infection. Study conclusions and caveats: People with CMV and the relevant HLA were identified by cumulative public TCR beta family frequency.

TCRdb reprocessed the reads with MiXCR, giving one entry per CDR3 protein. The sample yields 740,000 or so distinct CDR3 sequences, approximately 40% seen once. Regarding this clonotype: Its antigen is still unknown.

V was trimmed by 3 bases and J by 5 bases, leaving 13 bases between them. The germline V gene encodes CDR1 LNHDA and CDR2 SQIVND (reference sequence). The CDR3 runs to 14 residues. This chain joins TRBV19 and TRBJ1-2; D ambiguous. The specimen was PBMCs. This clonotype was obtained from a human donor in good health (CMV status not recorded). Some clones in this sample may be carry-over from other donors' samples. CDR3 nucleotide sequence: TGTGCCAGTAGTATTACGTCCACGGCTTATGGCTACACCTTC. This translates into CASSITSTAYGYTF.